This T cell receptor (beta chain) appears in the sequencing data of a study of beta chain features in type 1 diabetes. General study points: Within the patient group, naive, central memory and Treg TCRB repertoires appeared more similar to each other than within healthy donors. More deletions and fewer insertions at VDJ junctions were seen in type 1 diabetes patients.

Sorting produced populations that all topped 95% purity. cDNA synthesis used the whole RNA isolate, giving expressed TCRB sequences. Libraries were prepared by immunoSEQ multiplex PCR; TCRdb keeps only in-frame clonotypes and omits some of them. The sample has 680,000 or so clones, roughly a sixth seen once. With respect to this clone: Its antigen is not identified.

CDR1 SEHNR and CDR2 FQNEAQ come from the germline V gene (reference sequence). The length of the CDR3 is 14 residues. The V gene lost 5 bases and the J gene lost 6 bases, with 17 bases spanning the gap. The sample was naive CD4+ T cells from blood. This chain joins TRBV7-9 and TRBJ2-7; the D call may be TRBD1 or TRBD2 (5 bases each). The receptor was isolated from a man aged 18 to 29 in good health. The DNA of the CDR3 is TGTGCCAGCAGCCCCGGACAAAGAGAGGGCGAGCAGTACTTC. Its translation: CASSPGQREGEQYF.